This T cell receptor beta chain was recovered during a study of Tregs in tolerant kidney transplant recipients. Study context: The nonmyeloablative bone marrow transplants came from related graft donors, with transient mixed chimerism. Study results and limitations: Expanding Tregs on activated donor B cells appeared to best identify donor-specific TCRbeta clones. Validation in larger populations is needed because few patients were studied.

This CDR3 comprises 14 residues. Per the germline V gene, CDR1 is SGHVS and CDR2 is FNYEAQ. V lost 4 bases and J lost 10, with 16 bases in between. Unstimulated regulatory T cells (CD4+CD25+CD127-), CD4+CD25- non-regulatory cells, CD4 and CD8 cells were FACS-sorted from thawed PBMCs. Repertoires were generated with immunoSEQ multiplex PCR, while TCRdb's copy carries only in-frame clones and drops some. Its table records tens of thousands of clones. Note on this clone: The antigen is not known. The read stops 3 residues short of the end of the CDR3; the missing end is completed from the germline J gene.

This sequence joins TRBV7-6 and TRBJ1-4; possible D gene TRBD1, 6 bases. Sequencing was performed on CD8+ T cells from blood, taken before the transplant. This TCR came from a human donor who received a combined kidney and bone marrow transplant. The covered CDR3 bases are TGTGCCAGCAGCTCTGGAACAGGGAGCGTAAAA. This translates into CASSSGTGSVK. In full, the CDR3 reads CASSSGTGSVKLFF. Supplemented by reference TRBV7-6 and TRBJ1-4, the full variable domain reads GAGVSQSPRYKVTKRGQDVALRCDPISGHVSLYWYRQALGQGPEFLTYFNYEAQQDKSGLPNDRFSAERPEGSISTLTIQRTEQRDSAMYRCASSSGTGSVKLFFGSGTQLSVL.